Sequencing of this T cell receptor beta chain was carried out in a study of blood T cells in healthy people across ages. A second PCR of 7 to 11 cycles used a sample-barcoded 5' primer and a J-beta primer mix. TCRdb fed the 5' RACE reads into MiXCR, producing one record per CDR3 protein. The sample contains about 780,000 distinct CDR3 sequences, roughly 25% of which appear only once. Germline values: CDR1 MNHNY, CDR2 SVGAGI (reference sequence). The CDR3 has 16 amino acids. Trimming removed 0 bases from V and 9 bases from J, with 18 bases in between. This sample also belongs to another study, concerning T cells of mothers and their children.

The source is a boy between 5 and 17 years old in good health. Sequencing was performed on blood. This sequence joins TRBV6-6 and TRBJ1-5, with D unresolved. The CDR3, as DNA: TGTGCCAGCAGTTACTCAGCAGGTGAACTTCCATGGCCCCAGCATTTT. This translates into CASSYSAGELPWPQHF.